Listed below are T cell receptor beta chains from one sample, sequenced in a study of blood T cell repertoires in COVID-19. Sequencing used immunoSEQ multiplex PCR; TCRdb keeps in-frame clones, though not all of them. The sample shows some 260,000 clones, about 80% of them seen only once. The sample consisted of peripheral blood. The receptors were gathered from a woman older than 75 with active or convalescent COVID-19. Both conserved end residues are part of each CDR3.

J: TRBJ1-1
V: TRBV6-5
CDR3: CASSRRQHPEAFF

J: TRBJ2-7
V: TRBV7-2
CDR3: CASSLAPGTYEQYF

J: TRBJ1-3
V: TRBV4-2
CDR3: CASSQEQLSSGNTIYF

J: TRBJ1-4
V: TRBV6-6
CDR3: CASSYPTGGGEKLFF

J: TRBJ1-5
V: TRBV6-1
CDR3: CASSDQGNQPQHF

J: TRBJ2-5
V: TRBV5-1
CDR3: CASSPTGSETQYF

J: TRBJ2-7
V: TRBV27
CDR3: CASTQLGQGISHEQYF

J: TRBJ2-5
V: TRBV5-1
CDR3: CASSPGQQETQYF

J: TRBJ2-1
V: TRBV7-9
CDR3: CASSLASGDNEQFF

J: TRBJ2-1
V: TRBV28
CDR3: CASIGGGDDNEQFF

J: TRBJ1-1
V: TRBV5-1
CDR3: CASSPGGGANTEAFF

J: TRBJ1-2
V: TRBV7-6
CDR3: CASSLSSELHGYTF

J: TRBJ1-2
V: TRBV5-5
CDR3: CASSLALAGGYTF

J: TRBJ2-2
V: TRBV3-1/TRBV3-2
CDR3: CASSQATGVRTGELFF

J: TRBJ1-5
V: TRBV19
CDR3: CASSMSTLGNQPQHF

J: TRBJ1-1
V: TRBV5-1
CDR3: CASSYRVGDTEAFF

J: TRBJ2-3
V: TRBV7-9
CDR3: CASSFVSGTHSSTDTQYF

J: TRBJ1-5
V: TRBV30
CDR3: CAWALGHLNQPQHF

J: TRBJ1-2
V: TRBV28
CDR3: CASIRNAGTPYGYTF